Described below is a single T cell receptor beta chain sequence and its context. The data stem from a study of blood T cell repertoires in COVID-19. Study in general: Samples taken during acute and convalescent COVID-19 were collected in the United States, Italy and Spain. T cells, B-cell-depleted T cells, or PBMCs provided the cDNA or gDNA that served as material.

The method was immunoSEQ multiplex PCR; TCRdb's version includes in-frame clones alone and lacks a portion of them. This sample has about 49,000 clones, with 81% found just once. Seattle patients were enrolled while actively infected and followed longitudinally. Unmatched junction bases numbered 17, after V lost 1 base and J lost 7 bases. Germline CDR1 and CDR2: SGHTA and FQGNSA. The CDR3 extends over 18 amino acids. Material: peripheral blood. The gene calls are TRBV7-2 and TRBJ1-2; 8 positions agree with TRBD1. The TCR was taken from a woman over 75 with COVID-19, enrolled during active disease. CDR3: CASSLDSISGTGRSGYTF. CDR3 nucleotides: TGTGCCAGCAGCTTAGACTCGATCTCGGGGACAGGTCGATCTGGCTACACCTTC.